The sequence of this T cell receptor (beta chain) was determined in a study of blood T cell repertoires in COVID-19. On the study more broadly: Collection of acute and convalescent COVID-19 samples took place in the United States, Italy and Spain.

The data were produced by immunoSEQ multiplex PCR, yet TCRdb's version contains in-frame clones alone and is incomplete. This sample has 52,000 or so clones, with about 89% found just once. This clone came up a few times. The CDR3 is made up of 12 amino acids. Trimming cost V 4 bases and J 1 base, with 7 bases left between them. CDR1 and CDR2 (germline): SQVTM, ANQGSEA. This TCR was recovered from a human donor in a cohort sampled during active COVID-19. The sequenced material came from peripheral blood. This sequence joins TRBV29-1 and TRBJ1-2; D is ambiguous. The CDR3 protein is CSVASVNYGYTF. CDR3 coding DNA: TGCAGCGTTGCCAGCGTTAACTATGGCTACACCTTC.